The next 32 T cell receptor beta chains were all read from a single sample in a study of cytomegalovirus exposure and HLA in healthy donors. Sequencing used immunoSEQ multiplex PCR; TCRdb keeps in-frame clones, though not all of them. The data show hundreds of thousands of clones, around nine tenths seen once. The sequencing input was PBMCs. The receptors derive from a man aged 18 to 30 in good health and CMV-seronegative.

The V call is TRBV7-2, the J call TRBJ2-3; D is possibly TRBD1 (5 bases). Germline assignment: CDR1 SGHTA and CDR2 FQGNSA. This CDR3 contains 13 residues. Trimming removed 5 bases from V and 3 bases from J, with 9 bases in between. CDR3 residues: CASSLTGTDTQYF. The DNA for the CDR3 is TGTGCCAGCAGCCTAACAGGAACAGATACGCAGTATTTT.

The rearrangement joins TRBV5-6 to TRBJ1-4; D remains unclear. From germline, CDR1 is SGHDT and CDR2 YYEEEE. V shed 0 bases and J shed 0 bases, with 9 bases lying between them. This CDR3 region has 16 residues. The CDR3 loop reads CASSLEQTPTNEKLFF. CDR3 nucleotides: TGTGCCAGCAGCTTGGAACAAACCCCAACTAATGAAAAACTGTTTTTT.

J is TRBJ2-3 and V is TRBV7-9; D is perhaps TRBD1 (6 bases). Trimming pared 6 bases from V and 0 bases from J, leaving 10 bases between. CDR1 SEHNR and CDR2 FQNEAQ come from the germline V gene (reference sequence). The CDR3 contains 14 residues. This chain's CDR3 is CASSQGISTDTQYF. CDR3 sequence (DNA): TGTGCCAGCAGTCAGGGGATTAGCACAGATACGCAGTATTTT.

V is TRBV16 and J is TRBJ2-1; D ambiguous. Trimming left V 5 bases short and J 7 bases short, with 12 bases between. CDR1 is KGHSY and CDR2 is FQNENV in the germline V gene. The CDR3 has 13 amino acids. The CDR3 loop reads CASSITKKNEQFF. The DNA for the CDR3 is TGTGCCAGCAGCATCACTAAAAAAAATGAGCAGTTCTTC.

The chain uses TRBV29-1 and TRBJ1-2; TRBD1 matches at 9 bases. CDR1 SQVTM and CDR2 ANQGSEA come from the germline V gene. V gave up 5 bases and J gave up 3 bases; unmatched junction bases: 1. CDR3 length: 12 amino acids. This CDR3 is CSVRTGDYGYTF. The CDR3 coding sequence is TGCAGCGTTCGGACAGGGGACTATGGCTACACCTTC.

This chain uses TRBV28 with TRBJ2-1, with D hard to call. Between the trimmed V and J ends, which lost 2 bases and 10 bases, there was a span of 6 bases. CDR1 and CDR2 (germline): MDHEN, SYDVKM. CDR3 length: 11 residues. CDR3 in DNA: TGTGCCAGCAGTTTAAGCCGCGAGCAGTTCTTC. Translation gives CASSLSREQFF.

J is TRBJ2-7 and V is TRBV4-1, with 10 bases lining up with TRBD2. Trimming at V came to 0 bases and at J to 4 bases, leaving 3 bases not matched to a gene. CDR1 and CDR2 (germline): MGHRA, YSYEKL. The CDR3 is 15 amino acids. The CDR3 sequence: CASSQEKREGYEQYF. DNA for the CDR3: TGCGCCAGCAGCCAAGAGAAGCGGGAGGGATACGAGCAGTACTTC.

The rearrangement links TRBV28 to TRBJ2-7; a weak D match, TRBD1 (6 bases). The ends were cut back, 5 bases at V and 4 bases at J, with 18 bases in the middle. CDR1 MDHEN and CDR2 SYDVKM come from the germline V gene. This CDR3 region has 15 residues. The CDR3 spells CASSPSGTFVYEQYF. The CDR3 region has the DNA TGTGCCAGCAGTCCATCAGGGACATTTGTATACGAGCAGTACTTC.

CDR3 region: CASSEVGTSTDTQYF. DNA of the CDR3: TGTGCCAGCAGTGAAGTTGGGACAAGCACAGATACGCAGTATTTT. The chain carries TRBV2 and TRBJ2-3; D is possibly TRBD1 (6 bases). The V gene lost 1 base and the J gene lost 0 bases, with 8 bases spanning the gap. CDR3 length equals 15 residues. Germline CDR1 and CDR2: SNHLY and FYNNEI.

The rearrangement joins TRBV5-6 to TRBJ2-1, with a weak D call TRBD1 (6 bases). With 4 bases removed from V and 11 bases from J, the gap between germline ends came to 16 bases. CDR1 is SGHDT, CDR2 YYEEEE, per germline. The CDR3 is 13 amino acids. The CDR3 DNA is TGTGCCAGCAGCCCCAGTAGGGGGATTAAGCAGTTCTTC. This gives the protein CASSPSRGIKQFF.

The chain employs TRBV10-2 and TRBJ2-7; tentative D call: TRBD1 (5 bases). CDR1 and CDR2 from the germline V gene are WSHSY and SAAADI. The CDR3 contains 12 residues. Trimming stripped 6 bases from V and 3 bases from J, with 9 bases between. The CDR3 DNA reads TGCGCCAGCAGACAGGCACACTACGAGCAGTACTTC. Its protein is CASRQAHYEQYF.

This clone was picked up one time. CDR3 loop: CASSFREDTQYF. The CDR3 coding sequence is TGTGCCAGCAGCTTCCGGGAGGATACGCAGTATTTT. The genes are TRBV7-8 and TRBJ2-3, with a weak D call TRBD2 (6 bases). CDR1 is SGHVS and CDR2 is FQNEAQ in the germline V gene. V was clipped by 3 bases and J by 6 bases, with 7 bases between them. The CDR3 consists of 12 residues.

In nucleotides, the CDR3 is TGTGCCGCAGGGCCCCGCTATGGCTACACCTTC. Translation: CAAGPRYGYTF. The chain joins TRBV28 to TRBJ1-2, with a possible D match to TRBD1 (5 bases). This CDR3 contains 11 residues. CDR1 is MDHEN and CDR2 is SYDVKM in the germline V gene. Trimming stripped 11 bases from V and 4 bases from J, with 11 bases between.

The rearrangement joins TRBV9 to TRBJ1-3; D is ambiguous. Germline CDR1 SGDLS, CDR2 YYNGEE. V was clipped by 2 bases and J by 7 bases, with 19 bases between them. The CDR3 runs 16 residues. CDR3 sequence (DNA): TGTGCCAGCAGCGTGACCTCGGAGGGTACCGGGAACACCATATATTTT. Its translation: CASSVTSEGTGNTIYF.

J is TRBJ2-7 and V is TRBV27; 10 bases map to TRBD1. This CDR3 is 14 amino acids long. Germline V CDR1 and CDR2: MNHEY, SMNVEV (reference sequence). Trimming cost V 7 bases and J 4 bases; bases outside gene matches: 7. CDR3 nucleotides: TGTGCCAGCACTCCTGGGACAGGGGTGTACGAGCAGTACTTC. It codes for CASTPGTGVYEQYF.

The J gene is TRBJ1-4, the V gene TRBV6-6; 9 bases match TRBD1. The CDR3 length is 14 residues. CDR1 is MNHNY, CDR2 SVGAGI, per germline (reference sequence). V gave up 6 bases and J gave up 8 bases; unmatched junction bases: 7. The DNA for the CDR3 is TGTGCCAGCAGGTTACAGGGGGCGAACGAAAAACTGTTTTTT. It encodes CASRLQGANEKLFF.

This sequence joins TRBV19 and TRBJ2-7; 7 bases agree with TRBD2. In germline, CDR1 is LNHDA, CDR2 SQIVND (reference sequence). CDR3 size: 13 residues. V shed 5 bases, J shed 4 bases, and the junction held 5 bases outside the gene matches. CDR3 coding DNA: TGTGCCAGTAGTTTAACGCGGGGGTACGAGCAGTACTTC. Protein: CASSLTRGYEQYF.

The chain couples TRBV19 to TRBJ2-1, with a possible D match to TRBD2 (6 bases). The CDR3 loop spans 13 amino acids. CDR1 and CDR2 from the germline V gene are LNHDA and SQIVND (reference sequence). V lost 0 bases and J lost 10, with 10 bases in between. The CDR3 DNA sequence: TGTGCCAGTAGTATAGATCCTAGCGAAGAGCAGTTCTTC. Translation: CASSIDPSEEQFF. Filled out from reference TRBV19 and TRBJ2-1, the complete variable domain reads DGGITQSPKYLFRKEGQNVTLSCEQNLNHDAMYWYRQDPGQGLRLIYYSQIVNDFQKGDIAEGYSVSREKKESFPLTVTSAQKNPTAFYLCASSIDPSEEQFFGPGTRLTVL.

The genes are TRBV2 and TRBJ2-7; no firm D call. Per the germline V gene, CDR1 is SNHLY and CDR2 is FYNNEI. Trimming stripped 1 base from V and 6 bases from J, with 7 bases between. The CDR3 is 12 residues long. CDR3 DNA: TGTGCCAGCAGTGAAGAAGCTGGCGAGCAGTACTTC. It specifies CASSEEAGEQYF.

The chain is built from TRBV5-1 and TRBJ2-5, with D maybe TRBD1 (6 bases). Germline CDR1 SGHRS, CDR2 YFSETQ. With 2 bases removed from V and 1 base from J, the gap between germline ends came to 12 bases. The CDR3 consists of 15 residues. The CDR3 protein is CASSLQGTAQETQYF. CDR3 coding DNA: TGCGCCAGCAGCTTACAGGGTACGGCCCAAGAGACCCAGTACTTC.

The chain uses TRBV6-1 and TRBJ2-5; maybe TRBD2 (6 bases). Germline CDR1 and CDR2: MNHNS and SASEGT. CDR3 length: 13 amino acids. The germline V and J ends were trimmed by 6 bases and 2 bases, with 10 bases remaining between them. Written as DNA, the CDR3 is TGTGCCAGCAGGGGGACTGTGCAAGAGACCCAGTACTTC. Its translation is CASRGTVQETQYF.

In this sample, this clone turned up once. The CDR3 loop is CASSRVSYNSPLHF. The DNA of the CDR3 is TGTGCCAGCAGCAGGGTCTCCTATAATTCACCCCTCCACTTT. The chain employs TRBV6-6 and TRBJ1-6, with D perhaps TRBD1 (5 bases). Trimming cost V 6 bases and J 0 bases, with 6 bases left between them. CDR3 size: 14 residues. Germline CDR1 and CDR2: MNHNY and SVGAGI (reference sequence).

The chain uses TRBV28 and TRBJ1-2; the D is unclear. The CDR3 extends over 13 amino acids. V gave up 3 bases and J gave up 8 bases, with 13 bases separating them. Germline assignment: CDR1 MDHEN and CDR2 SYDVKM. In nucleotides, the CDR3 is TGTGCCAGCAGTTTGGGGAGGGCTGAGGGCTACACCTTC. Residues: CASSLGRAEGYTF.

The V gene is TRBV11-2, the J gene TRBJ2-7; TRBD1 is a possible D gene (6 bases). Germline V gives CDR1 SGHAT, CDR2 FQNNGV. The length of the CDR3 is 13 residues. V was cut by 1 base and J by 3 bases, with 7 bases left in between. The CDR3 here is CASSLGDNYEQYF. Here the CDR3 DNA reads TGTGCCAGCAGCTTAGGGGACAACTACGAGCAGTACTTC.

A remark on this clone: Other DNA sequences in this specimen translate into the identical CDR3. This chain links TRBV6-6 with TRBJ2-3; no clear D. The CDR3 runs to 13 residues. From germline, CDR1 is MNHNY and CDR2 SVGAGI (reference sequence). V was cut by 0 bases and J by 4 bases, with 5 bases left in between. CDR3 protein: CASSYSSADTQYF. In DNA form, the CDR3 reads TGTGCCAGCAGTTACTCAAGCGCAGATACGCAGTATTTT.

The CDR3 region is CASRLPGQGYNEQFF. CDR3 bases: TGCGCCAGCAGACTCCCGGGACAGGGTTACAATGAGCAGTTCTTC. This sequence joins TRBV5-1 and TRBJ2-1; 9 nucleotides match TRBD1. The V gene's germline CDR1 is SGHRS and CDR2 YFSETQ. The CDR3 is 15 amino acids. Trimming removed 5 bases from V and 4 bases from J; junction bases left unmatched: 7.

CDR3: CASSTGLAPAEQYF. DNA of the CDR3: TGTGCCAGCAGCACGGGACTAGCCCCGGCCGAGCAGTACTTC. The V gene is TRBV9, the J gene TRBJ2-7; 9 bases fit TRBD2. V trimming: 4 bases; J trimming: 6 bases; junction bases outside the gene matches: 8. Germline V gene data show CDR1 as SGDLS and CDR2 as YYNGEE. The CDR3 is 14 amino acids.

V is TRBV6-6 and J is TRBJ2-7; the D is unclear. The germline V and J ends were trimmed by 0 bases and 2 bases, with 8 bases remaining between them. The germline gives CDR1 MNHNY, CDR2 SVGAGI (reference sequence). CDR3 length: 14 amino acids. The CDR3 DNA sequence: TGTGCCAGCAGTTACTCGGTCGAGGCCTACGAGCAGTACTTC. This encodes CASSYSVEAYEQYF.

The count of this clone is one. V is TRBV6-4 and J is TRBJ2-5; D possibly corresponds to TRBD2 (6 bases). The germline CDR1 and CDR2 sequences are MRHNA and SNTAGT. CDR3 length: 14 amino acids. Trimming took off 3 bases at V and 7 bases at J, with 15 bases between the two ends. The DNA of the CDR3 is TGTGCCAGCAGTGAAGGAGCCGGGAGTGGGACCCAGTACTTC. Encoded protein: CASSEGAGSGTQYF.

Comment on this clone: This CDR3 is also generated by other DNA sequences in the sample. The rearrangement joins TRBV4-3 to TRBJ2-7; D possibly corresponds to TRBD1 (5 bases). Germline loops: CDR1 LGHNA, CDR2 YSLEER. The V end was cut by 1 base, the J end by 1 base, with 8 bases between. This CDR3 is 14 amino acids long. CDR3 region: CASSQGRQSYEQYF. The CDR3 coding sequence is TGCGCCAGCAGCCAAGGTCGACAGTCCTACGAGCAGTACTTC.

This clone was seen once. This chain uses TRBV5-1 with TRBJ2-1; D possibly corresponds to TRBD1 (6 bases). Germline loops: CDR1 SGHRS, CDR2 YFSETQ. CDR3 size: 14 residues. Trimming pared 4 bases from V and 7 bases from J, leaving 15 bases between. CDR3 in amino acids: CASSPYGGDNEQFF. The CDR3 DNA is TGCGCCAGCAGCCCCTATGGGGGCGATAATGAGCAGTTCTTC. Looking up the rest from reference TRBV5-1 and TRBJ2-1 gives the full variable domain: KAGVTQTPRYLIKTRGQQVTLSCSPISGHRSVSWYQQTPGQGLQFLFEYFSETQRNKGNFPGRFSGRQFSNSRSEMNVSTLELGDSALYLCASSPYGGDNEQFFGPGTRLTVL.

The V and J genes are TRBV14 and TRBJ2-1; TRBD2 is a possible D gene (5 bases). The CDR3 sequence is 14 residues long. The V and J ends lost 5 bases and 8 bases respectively, with 16 bases between them. CDR1 and CDR2 from the germline V gene are SGHDN and FVKESK. The CDR3 protein is CASSSEEPRDEQFF. In DNA form, the CDR3 reads TGTGCCAGCAGCTCCGAGGAGCCGCGGGATGAGCAGTTCTTC.